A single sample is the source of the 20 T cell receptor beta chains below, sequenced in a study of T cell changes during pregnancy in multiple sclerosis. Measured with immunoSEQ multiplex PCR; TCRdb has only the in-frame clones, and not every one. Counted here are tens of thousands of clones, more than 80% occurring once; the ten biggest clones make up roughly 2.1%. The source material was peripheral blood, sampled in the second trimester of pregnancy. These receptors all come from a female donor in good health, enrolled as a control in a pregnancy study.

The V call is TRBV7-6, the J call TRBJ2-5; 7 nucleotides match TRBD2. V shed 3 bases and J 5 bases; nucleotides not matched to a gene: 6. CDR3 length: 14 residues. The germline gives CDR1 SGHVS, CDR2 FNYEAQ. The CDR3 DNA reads TGTGCCAGCAGCTTGGCGAGGGAGGGGGAGACCCAGTACTTC. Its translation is CASSLAREGETQYF. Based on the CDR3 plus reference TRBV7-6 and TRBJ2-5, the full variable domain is GAGVSQSPRYKVTKRGQDVALRCDPISGHVSLYWYRQALGQGPEFLTYFNYEAQQDKSGLPNDRFSAERPEGSISTLTIQRTEQRDSAMYRCASSLAREGETQYFGPGTRLLVL.

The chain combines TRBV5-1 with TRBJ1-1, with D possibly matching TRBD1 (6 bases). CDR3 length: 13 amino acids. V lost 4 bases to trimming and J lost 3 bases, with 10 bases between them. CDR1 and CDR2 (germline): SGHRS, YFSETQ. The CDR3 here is CASSTTGYTEAFF. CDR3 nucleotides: TGCGCCAGCAGCACTACAGGGTACACTGAAGCTTTCTTT.

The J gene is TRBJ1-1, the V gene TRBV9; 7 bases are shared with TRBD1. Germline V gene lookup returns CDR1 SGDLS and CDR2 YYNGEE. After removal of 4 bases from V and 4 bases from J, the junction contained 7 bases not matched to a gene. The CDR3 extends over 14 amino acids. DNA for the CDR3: TGTGCCAGCAGCTCCGGGACAGCGGGCACTGAAGCTTTCTTT. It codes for CASSSGTAGTEAFF. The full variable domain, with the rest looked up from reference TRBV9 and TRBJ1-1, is DSGVTQTPKHLITATGQRVTLRCSPRSGDLSVYWYQQSLDQGLQFLIQYYNGEERAKGNILERFSAQQFPDLHSELNLSSLELGDSALYFCASSSGTAGTEAFFGQGTRLTVV.

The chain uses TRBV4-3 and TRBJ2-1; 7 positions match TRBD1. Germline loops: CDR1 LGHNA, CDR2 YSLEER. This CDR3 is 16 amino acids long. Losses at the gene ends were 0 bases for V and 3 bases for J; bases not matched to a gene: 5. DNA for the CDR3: TGCGCCAGCAGCCAAGACAGGGGGATAAGCTACAATGAGCAGTTCTTC. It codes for CASSQDRGISYNEQFF.

Written as DNA, the CDR3 is TGTGCCAGCAGCTTAAGAAGGCAGGGGAAAGGCTACACCTTC. Translating gives CASSLRRQGKGYTF. J is TRBJ1-2 and V is TRBV7-9; D may be TRBD1 (6 bases). V was cut by 2 bases and J by 8 bases, with 15 bases left in between. This CDR3 has 14 residues. Germline-derived CDR1 and CDR2 are SEHNR and FQNEAQ (reference sequence).

The CDR3, as DNA: TGCGCCAGCAGCCTTGGTGGTAGCGGGCGGACCGGGGAGCTGTTTTTT. Translated: CASSLGGSGRTGELFF. J is TRBJ2-2 and V is TRBV5-1; 7 nucleotides line up with TRBD2. V lost 4 bases to trimming and J lost 5 bases; unmatched junction nucleotides: 11. This CDR3 has 16 amino acids. Germline V gene sequence: CDR1 SGHRS, CDR2 YFSETQ.

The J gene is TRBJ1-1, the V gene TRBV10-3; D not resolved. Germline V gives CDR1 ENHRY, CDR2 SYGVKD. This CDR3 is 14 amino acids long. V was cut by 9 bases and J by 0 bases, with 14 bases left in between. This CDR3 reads CAIREGIVNTEAFF. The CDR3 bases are TGTGCCATTCGAGAGGGTATCGTGAACACTGAAGCTTTCTTT.

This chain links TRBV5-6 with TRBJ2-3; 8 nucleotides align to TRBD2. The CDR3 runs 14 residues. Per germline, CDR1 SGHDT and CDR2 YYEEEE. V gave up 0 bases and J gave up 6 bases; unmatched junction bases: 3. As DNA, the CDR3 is TGTGCCAGCAGCTTGGAGAAGCGGGAGGATACGCAGTATTTT. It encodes CASSLEKREDTQYF.

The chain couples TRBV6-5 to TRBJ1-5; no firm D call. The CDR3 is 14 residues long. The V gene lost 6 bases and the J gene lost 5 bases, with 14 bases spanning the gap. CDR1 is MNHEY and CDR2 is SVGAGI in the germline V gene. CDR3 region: CASSTIGVDQPQHF. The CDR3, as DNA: TGTGCCAGCAGCACTATAGGCGTGGATCAGCCCCAGCATTTT.

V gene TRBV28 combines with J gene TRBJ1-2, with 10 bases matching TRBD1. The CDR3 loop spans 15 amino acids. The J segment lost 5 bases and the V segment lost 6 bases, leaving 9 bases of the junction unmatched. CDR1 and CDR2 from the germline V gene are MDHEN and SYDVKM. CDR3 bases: TGTGCCAGCAGGAGGGGGACAGGGGAGTCTTATGGCTACACCTTC. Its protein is CASRRGTGESYGYTF.

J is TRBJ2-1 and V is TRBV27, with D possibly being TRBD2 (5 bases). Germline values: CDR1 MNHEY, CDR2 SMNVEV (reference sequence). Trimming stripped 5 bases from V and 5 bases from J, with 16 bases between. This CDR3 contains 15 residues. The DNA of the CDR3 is TGTGCCAGCAGTATAAGGTCAATCGGGGACAATGAGCAGTTCTTC. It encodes CASSIRSIGDNEQFF.

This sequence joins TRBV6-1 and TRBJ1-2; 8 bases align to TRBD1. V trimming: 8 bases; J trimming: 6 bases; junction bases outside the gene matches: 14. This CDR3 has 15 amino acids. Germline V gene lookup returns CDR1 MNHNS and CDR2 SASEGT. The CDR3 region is CASGRPGQVIHGYTF. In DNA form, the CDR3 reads TGTGCCAGCGGGAGACCGGGACAGGTAATCCATGGCTACACCTTC.

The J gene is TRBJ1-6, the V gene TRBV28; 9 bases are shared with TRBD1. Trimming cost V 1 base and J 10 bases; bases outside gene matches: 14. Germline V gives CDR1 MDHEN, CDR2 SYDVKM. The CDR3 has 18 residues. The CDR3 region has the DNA TGTGCCAGCAGTTTATTCAAAGTAGGGACAGGGTTCATGTCACCCCTCCACTTT. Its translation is CASSLFKVGTGFMSPLHF.

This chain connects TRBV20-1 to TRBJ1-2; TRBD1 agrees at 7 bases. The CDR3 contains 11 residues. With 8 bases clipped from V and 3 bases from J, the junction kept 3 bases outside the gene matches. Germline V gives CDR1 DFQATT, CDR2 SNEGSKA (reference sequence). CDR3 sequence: CSTGAYYGYTF. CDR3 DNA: TGCAGTACAGGGGCGTACTATGGCTACACCTTC.

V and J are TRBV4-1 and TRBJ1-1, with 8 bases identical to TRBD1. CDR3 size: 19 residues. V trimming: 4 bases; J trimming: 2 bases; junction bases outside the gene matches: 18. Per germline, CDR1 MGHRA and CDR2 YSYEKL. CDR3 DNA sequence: TGCGCCAGCAGCCCCTCTCAAGGCTACAGGGGGAAAGAAAACACTGAAGCTTTCTTT. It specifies CASSPSQGYRGKENTEAFF.

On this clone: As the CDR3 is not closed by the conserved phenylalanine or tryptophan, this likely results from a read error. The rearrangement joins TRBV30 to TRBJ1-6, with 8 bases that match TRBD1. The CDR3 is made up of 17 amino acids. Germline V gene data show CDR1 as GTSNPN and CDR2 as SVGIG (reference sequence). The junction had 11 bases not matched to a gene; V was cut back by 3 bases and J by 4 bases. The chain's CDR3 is CAWRALGQGGYNSPLHL. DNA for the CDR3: TGTGCCTGGAGAGCTTTAGGACAGGGAGGTTATAATTCACCCCTCCACCTT.

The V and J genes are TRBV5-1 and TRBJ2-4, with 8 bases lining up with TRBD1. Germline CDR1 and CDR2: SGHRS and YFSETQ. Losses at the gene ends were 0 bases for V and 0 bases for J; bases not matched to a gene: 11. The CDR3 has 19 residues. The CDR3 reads CASSLGAGGQVVAKNIQYF. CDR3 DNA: TGCGCCAGCAGCTTGGGGGCAGGGGGCCAGGTAGTAGCCAAAAACATTCAGTACTTC.

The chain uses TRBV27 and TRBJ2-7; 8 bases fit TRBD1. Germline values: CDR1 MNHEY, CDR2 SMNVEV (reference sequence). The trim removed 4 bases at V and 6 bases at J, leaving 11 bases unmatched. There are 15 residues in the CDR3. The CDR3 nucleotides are TGTGCCAGCAGTTCACTTGGACAGGGCCGAGTCGAGCAGTACTTC. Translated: CASSSLGQGRVEQYF.

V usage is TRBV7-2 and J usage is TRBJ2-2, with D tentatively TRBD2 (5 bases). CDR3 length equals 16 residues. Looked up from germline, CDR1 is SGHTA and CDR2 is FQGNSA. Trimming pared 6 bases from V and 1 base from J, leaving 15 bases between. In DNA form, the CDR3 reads TGTGCCAGCAGGCCCCGGGGTGAGGTGAACACCGGGGAGCTGTTTTTT. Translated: CASRPRGEVNTGELFF.

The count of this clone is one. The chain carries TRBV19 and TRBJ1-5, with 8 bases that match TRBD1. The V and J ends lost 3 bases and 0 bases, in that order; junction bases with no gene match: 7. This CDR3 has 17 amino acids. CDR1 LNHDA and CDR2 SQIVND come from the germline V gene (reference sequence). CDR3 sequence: CASSIGQGVYSNQPQHF. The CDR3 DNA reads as TGTGCCAGTAGTATTGGACAGGGAGTTTATAGCAATCAGCCCCAGCATTTT.